The 29 T cell receptor beta chains in this list originate from one sample, sequenced in a study of shared clonotypes between healthy human individuals. Naive-designated CD8 cells lacked CD45RO, were positively enriched for CCR7, and omitted terminally differentiated effector memory CD45RA+ cells. Here immunoSEQ multiplex PCR was the method, and the copy in TCRdb shows in-frame clones only, minus some. Here the sample spans about 2,100,000 clones, roughly 91% being singletons. Sequenced sample: naive CD8+ T cells from PBMCs. Receptors were obtained from a man younger than 35 in good health. Some clones in this sample may be carry-over from other donors' samples.

J is TRBJ2-7 and V is TRBV4-2; D might be TRBD1 (6 bases). The CDR3 length is 14 residues. The V gene lost 1 base and the J gene lost 2 bases, with 9 bases spanning the gap. CDR1 LGHNA and CDR2 YNFKEQ come from the germline V gene. This CDR3 is CASSQGDTAYEQYF. The CDR3 DNA follows: TGTGCCAGCAGCCAAGGGGACACAGCCTACGAGCAGTACTTC.

The chain links TRBV7-8 to TRBJ2-3, with 13 positions matching TRBD2. V lost 1 base to trimming and J lost 6 bases; unmatched junction nucleotides: 1. The CDR3 loop spans 15 amino acids. Germline-derived CDR1 and CDR2 are SGHVS and FQNEAQ. In DNA form, the CDR3 reads TGTGCCAGCAGCTTAGGGACTAGCGGGAGTGATACGCAGTATTTT. Residues: CASSLGTSGSDTQYF.

J is TRBJ2-2 and V is TRBV7-9, with a tentative D call TRBD1 (5 bases). Trimming shortened V by 0 bases and J by 9 bases, and 11 bases separated the two germline ends. The germline V gene encodes CDR1 SEHNR and CDR2 FQNEAQ (reference sequence). This CDR3 comprises 14 residues. CDR3 residues: CASSLAAGHRELFF. CDR3 DNA: TGTGCCAGCAGCTTAGCCGCAGGACACCGGGAGCTGTTTTTT.

The chain carries TRBV7-6 and TRBJ2-1; the match to TRBD2 covers 11 bases. Germline CDR1 SGHVS, CDR2 FNYEAQ. This CDR3 is built from 19 residues. Unmatched junction bases numbered 16, after V lost 2 bases and J lost 7 bases. The chain's CDR3 is CASSLPLAGGPSGGNEQFF. In DNA, the CDR3 is TGTGCCAGCAGCTTACCTTTAGCGGGAGGGCCCTCTGGGGGGAATGAGCAGTTCTTC.

This clone appeared once. This sequence joins TRBV10-3 and TRBJ1-1; 7 bases fit TRBD1. The V segment lost 0 bases and the J segment 2 bases; nucleotides outside the gene matches: 6. There are 16 residues in the CDR3. The germline CDR1 and CDR2 sequences are ENHRY and SYGVKD. The CDR3: CAISESGTEFNTEAFF. The CDR3 coding sequence is TGTGCCATCAGTGAGTCGGGGACAGAATTTAACACTGAAGCTTTCTTT.

The chain links TRBV4-3 to TRBJ2-5, with TRBD2 identical over 16 bases. Germline-derived CDR1 and CDR2 are LGHNA and YSLEER. With V trimmed by 4 bases and J by 4 bases, 6 bases remained unmatched. This CDR3 has 17 residues. CDR3 bases: TGCGCCAGCAGCCGGGGACTAGCGGGAGGGCCGTTAGAGACCCAGTACTTC. As protein: CASSRGLAGGPLETQYF.

CDR3 bases: TGTGCCAGCAGCACTAGCGGGTACACTGAAGCTTTCTTT. Its protein product is CASSTSGYTEAFF. The rearrangement joins TRBV14 to TRBJ1-1, with D hard to call. The V end lost 5 bases, the J end lost 3 bases, and 10 bases lay between the germline ends. The CDR3 covers 13 residues. CDR1 SGHDN and CDR2 FVKESK come from the germline V gene.

The CDR3 DNA is TGTGCCAGTGCTAGCGGGCGAGACGAGCAGTACTTC. Encoded protein: CASASGRDEQYF. The genes are TRBV28 and TRBJ2-7; TRBD2 matches at 8 bases. Germline V gene lookup returns CDR1 MDHEN and CDR2 SYDVKM. The ends lost 9 bases at V and 5 bases at J; junction bases unmatched: 6. The CDR3 covers 12 residues.

The V gene is TRBV19, the J gene TRBJ2-7; D is possibly TRBD2 (6 bases). CDR1 is LNHDA, CDR2 SQIVND, per germline (reference sequence). Trimming stripped 5 bases from V and 2 bases from J, with 16 bases between. The CDR3 is 15 residues long. This CDR3 reads CASSSTGTGAYEQYF. The CDR3 DNA sequence: TGTGCCAGTAGTTCAACCGGGACTGGGGCCTACGAGCAGTACTTC.

The V and J genes are TRBV6-5 and TRBJ1-1; D gene unclear. The V gene's germline CDR1 is MNHEY and CDR2 SVGAGI. V was trimmed by 4 bases and J by 4 bases, leaving 7 bases between them. The CDR3 contains 12 residues. The CDR3 loop reads CASSFGGTEAFF. The CDR3 DNA sequence: TGTGCCAGCAGTTTCGGTGGCACTGAAGCTTTCTTT.

J is TRBJ1-3 and V is TRBV4-3; D gene ambiguous. CDR3 size: 16 residues. V was shortened by 1 base and J by 2 bases, with 12 bases between the two germline ends. Germline loops: CDR1 LGHNA, CDR2 YSLEER. The CDR3 nucleotides are TGCGCCAGCAGCCAAGTTAGTGAAGGGACTGGAAACACCATATATTTT. This sequence encodes CASSQVSEGTGNTIYF.

The rearrangement uses TRBV9 and TRBJ1-2, with D uncertain. The ends were cut back, 4 bases at V and 4 bases at J, with 17 bases in the middle. CDR3 length: 15 residues. From germline, CDR1 is SGDLS and CDR2 YYNGEE. CDR3 amino acids: CASSPDPSASYGYTF. For the CDR3, the DNA is TGTGCCAGCAGCCCCGACCCGTCGGCATCCTATGGCTACACCTTC.

The J gene is TRBJ2-7, the V gene TRBV7-9; 7 bases line up with TRBD2. The CDR3 length is 16 residues. Trimming took 5 bases from V and 2 from J; bases not matched to a gene: 12. Germline loops: CDR1 SEHNR, CDR2 FQNEAQ (reference sequence). This CDR3 is CASSTNPGLPTYEQYF. For the CDR3, the DNA is TGTGCCAGCAGCACCAATCCGGGACTACCGACCTACGAGCAGTACTTC.

The chain joins TRBV11-2 to TRBJ2-1; 7 positions match TRBD2. The CDR3 is 15 residues long. Per the germline V gene, CDR1 is SGHAT and CDR2 is FQNNGV. V shed 3 bases, J shed 5 bases, and the junction held 7 bases outside the gene matches. CDR3 coding DNA: TGTGCCAGCAGCTTCATTCCTAGCGGAAACAATGAGCAGTTCTTC. Amino acid sequence: CASSFIPSGNNEQFF.

This chain uses TRBV28 with TRBJ1-5, with D possibly being TRBD1 (5 bases). Germline CDR1 is MDHEN and CDR2 is SYDVKM. V lost 9 bases and J lost 2, with 17 bases in between. The CDR3 extends over 15 amino acids. The CDR3 loop is CASLQEPRGNQPQHF. The CDR3 DNA follows: TGTGCCAGTCTACAGGAACCCCGAGGCAATCAGCCCCAGCATTTT.

The CDR3 region is CASSPRARTYEQYF. CDR3 in DNA: TGTGCCAGCAGCCCCAGGGCTAGGACCTACGAGCAGTACTTC. The V call is TRBV7-9, the J call TRBJ2-7; tentative D call: TRBD1 (5 bases). Per the germline V gene, CDR1 is SEHNR and CDR2 is FQNEAQ (reference sequence). This CDR3 spans 14 amino acids. With 5 bases removed from V and 2 bases from J, the gap between germline ends came to 13 bases.

This rearrangement joins TRBV6-1 to TRBJ2-2, with a possible D match to TRBD2 (5 bases). Germline CDR1 MNHNS, CDR2 SASEGT. The CDR3 covers 17 residues. V was clipped by 0 bases and J by 6 bases, with 17 bases between them. The CDR3 loop reads CASSEAFYGESAGELFF. CDR3 coding DNA: TGTGCCAGCAGTGAAGCGTTTTACGGGGAGAGCGCCGGGGAGCTGTTTTTT.

This chain joins TRBV6-5 and TRBJ2-2; possible D gene TRBD1, 5 bases. The CDR3 runs 14 residues. Germline loops: CDR1 MNHEY, CDR2 SVGAGI. The V and J ends lost 4 bases and 3 bases respectively, with 9 bases between them. In DNA, the CDR3 is TGTGCCAGCAGTTCCCTACAGGACACCGGGGAGCTGTTTTTT. It yields the protein CASSSLQDTGELFF.

This chain joins TRBV15 and TRBJ1-4, with 9 bases lining up with TRBD1. Germline V CDR1 and CDR2: LNHNV, YYDKDF (reference sequence). The V and J ends lost 0 bases and 10 bases, in that order; junction bases with no gene match: 6. The CDR3 contains 15 residues. CDR3 nucleotide sequence: TGTGCCACCAGCAGAGATCCGGGACAGGGAGGAAAACTGTTTTTT. It specifies CATSRDPGQGGKLFF.

The V gene is TRBV10-3, the J gene TRBJ2-5; D possibly matches TRBD1 or TRBD2 (5 bases each). CDR3 length: 15 residues. Trimming stripped 4 bases from V and 0 bases from J, with 12 bases between. In germline, CDR1 is ENHRY, CDR2 SYGVKD. CDR3: CAISGGRGYQETQYF. CDR3 in DNA: TGTGCCATCAGTGGGGGCCGCGGGTACCAAGAGACCCAGTACTTC.

This clone is a singleton in its sample. This sequence joins TRBV2 and TRBJ2-2, with 10 nucleotides matching TRBD1. The CDR3 has 15 amino acids. After removal of 7 bases from V and 6 bases from J, the junction contained 8 bases not matched to a gene. Germline V lookup: CDR1 SNHLY, CDR2 FYNNEI. The CDR3: CASNLDRGHAGELFF. In DNA, the CDR3 is TGTGCCAGCAACCTTGACAGGGGGCACGCCGGGGAGCTGTTTTTT.

The CDR3 reads CASSYTGLYNEQFF. For the CDR3, the DNA is TGTGCCAGCAGCTATACGGGACTTTACAATGAGCAGTTCTTC. V usage is TRBV5-4 and J usage is TRBJ2-1, with D perhaps TRBD2 (6 bases). The CDR3 consists of 14 residues. Per germline, CDR1 SGHNT and CDR2 YYREEE (reference sequence). Trimming took 3 bases from V and 4 from J, leaving 11 bases between them.

The chain has TRBV7-8 and TRBJ1-2, with D perhaps matching TRBD1 (6 bases). The ends were cut back, 3 bases at V and 4 bases at J, with 15 bases in the middle. This CDR3 contains 15 residues. Germline CDR1 is SGHVS and CDR2 is FQNEAQ. CDR3 amino acids: CASSLYRDDRYGYTF. For the CDR3, the DNA is TGTGCCAGCAGCTTGTACAGGGACGATCGCTATGGCTACACCTTC.

The chain joins TRBV28 to TRBJ2-7; 8 bases line up with TRBD2. CDR1 MDHEN and CDR2 SYDVKM come from the germline V gene. Unmatched junction bases numbered 5, after V lost 6 bases and J lost 1 base. This CDR3 has 14 amino acids. In DNA form, the CDR3 reads TGTGCCAGCAGCGAGCGGGGGCGGTCCTACGAGCAGTACTTC. Protein product: CASSERGRSYEQYF.

The chain uses TRBV5-6 and TRBJ1-1; perhaps TRBD1 as D (5 bases). The germline gives CDR1 SGHDT, CDR2 YYEEEE. V was cut by 1 base and J by 0 bases, with 10 bases left in between. This CDR3 spans 15 amino acids. In nucleotides, the CDR3 is TGTGCCAGCAGCTTGCCAGGGTGGTTGAACACTGAAGCTTTCTTT. Translated: CASSLPGWLNTEAFF.

As regards this clone: The sample carries other DNA sequences with the same CDR3. In nucleotides, the CDR3 is TGTGCCAGCAGTTTGCGGGGTTCCCACGAGCAGTACTTC. The encoded protein is CASSLRGSHEQYF. The J gene is TRBJ2-7, the V gene TRBV27, with D perhaps TRBD2 (6 bases). The CDR3 is made up of 13 amino acids. Germline CDR1 reads MNHEY; CDR2 reads SMNVEV (reference sequence). V gave up 3 bases and J gave up 5 bases, with 11 bases separating them.

This clone was counted a single time. The rearrangement uses TRBV9 and TRBJ1-3; D gene uncertain. V dropped 1 base and J dropped 4 bases, with 12 bases sitting between them. The germline CDR1 and CDR2 sequences are SGDLS and YYNGEE. The CDR3 totals 15 residues. The CDR3 reads CASSVQRDPGNTIYF. CDR3 DNA sequence: TGTGCCAGCAGCGTACAGAGGGATCCCGGAAACACCATATATTTT. Full variable domain (missing parts from reference TRBV9 and TRBJ1-3): DSGVTQTPKHLITATGQRVTLRCSPRSGDLSVYWYQQSLDQGLQFLIQYYNGEERAKGNILERFSAQQFPDLHSELNLSSLELGDSALYFCASSVQRDPGNTIYFGEGSWLTVV.

The chain couples TRBV7-3 to TRBJ2-1; perhaps TRBD2 as D (7 bases). Trimming removed 9 bases at V and 2 bases at J, with 17 bases between. Per germline, CDR1 SGHTA and CDR2 FQGTGA. The CDR3 is 15 amino acids. The CDR3 protein is CARRGAGAPYNEQFF. Written as DNA, the CDR3 is TGTGCCAGAAGGGGGGCGGGAGCCCCCTACAATGAGCAGTTCTTC.

This rearrangement joins TRBV5-1 to TRBJ1-1, with D possibly matching TRBD1 (5 bases). V dropped 0 bases and J dropped 6 bases, with 9 bases sitting between them. The CDR3 consists of 13 residues. Germline V lookup: CDR1 SGHRS, CDR2 YFSETQ. DNA of the CDR3: TGCGCCAGCAGCTTGGGACAGCTCCCTGAAGCTTTCTTT. Its protein is CASSLGQLPEAFF.